This T cell receptor beta chain is drawn from a study of cytomegalovirus exposure and HLA in healthy donors. Both 60 Vbeta primers and 13 Jbeta primers went into the PCR. Libraries were prepared by immunoSEQ multiplex PCR; TCRdb keeps only in-frame clonotypes and omits some of them. The sample includes 180,000 or so clones. V dropped 6 bases and J dropped 0; count of bases not matched to a gene: 3. CDR3 length: 14 residues. Germline assignment: CDR1 MNHEY and CDR2 SVGAGI. Material for sequencing was PBMCs. This clonotype originated in a woman younger than 35 in good health and CMV-seropositive. This chain links TRBV6-5 with TRBJ2-7; 9 nucleotides line up with TRBD2. The CDR3 DNA reads as TGTGCCAGCAGCCTGACTAGCGGCTCCTACGAGCAGTACTTC. Protein sequence: CASSLTSGSYEQYF.